This is a list of T cell receptor beta chains from one sample in a study of shared clonotypes between healthy human individuals. The data were produced by immunoSEQ multiplex PCR, yet TCRdb's version contains in-frame clones alone and is incomplete. The sample carries approximately 940,000 clones, around 80% recorded once. The sequenced sample consisted of memory CD4+ T cells sorted from blood. These receptors came from a man aged 18 to 30 in good health. Both conserved end residues are part of each CDR3. D genes are given only for firm matches. Not all rows give a size; the values are once, few, many and, for expanded clones, a class.

TRBJ2-6 - TRBV7-9 - CASSSDQVSGANVLTF TGTGCCAGCAGCTCCGACCAGGTCTCTGGGGCCAACGTCCTGACTTTC
TRBJ1-2 - TRBV5-1 - CASSLPTLYGYTF TGCGCCAGCAGCCTTCCAACACTCTATGGCTACACCTTC
TRBJ2-1 - TRBV11-3 TRBD2 CASSKGLAGGSDEQFF TGTGCCAGCAGTAAGGGGCTAGCGGGAGGATCCGATGAGCAGTTCTTC
TRBJ1-5 - TRBV23-1 - CATWGGRNQPQHF TGCGCCACATGGGGGGGGCGGAATCAGCCCCAGCATTTT
TRBJ2-3 - TRBV18 TRBD2 CASSPIPGTSGPDTQYF TGTGCCAGCTCACCAATCCCCGGGACTAGCGGCCCAGATACGCAGTATTTT
TRBJ1-2 - TRBV15 TRBD1 CATSSPDRGNYGYTF TGTGCCACCAGCAGCCCTGACAGGGGGAACTATGGCTACACCTTC
TRBJ1-4 - TRBV5-1 - CASGEGSNEKLFF TGCGCCAGTGGGGAAGGGTCTAATGAAAAACTGTTTTTT
TRBJ1-4 - TRBV2 - CASSEGRGTGDEKLFF TGTGCCAGCAGTGAAGGGAGGGGGACGGGAGACGAAAAACTGTTTTTT
TRBJ2-5 - TRBV5-1 - CASSEGGPAETQYF TGCGCCAGCAGCGAGGGGGGGCCCGCAGAGACCCAGTACTTC
TRBJ2-2 - TRBV18 - CASSPGQSTGELFF TGTGCCAGCTCACCTGGACAGTCCACCGGGGAGCTGTTTTTT
TRBJ1-6 - TRBV7-9 TRBD1 CASSSGQGAHKF TGTGCCAGCAGCTCGGGACAGGGGGCCCACAAATTT
TRBJ2-2 - TRBV4-1 - CASSQDPGGFANTGELFF TGCGCCAGCAGCCAAGATCCAGGAGGTTTCGCGAACACCGGGGAGCTGTTTTTT
TRBJ2-3 once TRBV2 - CASSAELVTDTQYF TGTGCCAGCAGTGCAGAACTAGTCACAGATACGCAGTATTTT
TRBJ1-1 - TRBV7-3 - CASSLRANTEAFF TGTGCCAGCAGCTTAAGAGCGAACACTGAAGCTTTCTTT
TRBJ2-2 - TRBV27 - CASSGPRTSNTGELFF TGTGCCAGCAGCGGACCCCGGACATCGAACACCGGGGAGCTGTTTTTT
TRBJ1-2 - TRBV7-3 TRBD1 CASSSQGAGYGYTF TGTGCCAGCAGCTCACAGGGGGCCGGCTATGGCTACACCTTC
TRBJ2-3 - TRBV5-1 TRBD2 CASSSRLAGSTDTQYF TGCGCCAGCAGCTCCAGACTAGCGGGGAGCACAGATACGCAGTATTTT
TRBJ1-6 few TRBV14 TRBD1 CASSRGQRNSPLHF TGTGCCAGCAGCCGGGGACAGAGAAATTCACCCCTCCACTTT
TRBJ2-1 - TRBV5-6 TRBD2 CASILYGTRGHEQFF TGTGCCAGCATCCTGTACGGGACTAGGGGTCATGAGCAGTTCTTC
TRBJ2-4 - TRBV30 TRBD2 CAWSTGEGSKNIQYF TGTGCCTGGAGTACGGGGGAGGGATCCAAAAACATTCAGTACTTC
TRBJ2-5 - TRBV6-4 TRBD2 CASSRAGGETQYF TGTGCCAGCAGCCGAGCGGGGGGGGAGACCCAGTACTTC
TRBJ1-4 - TRBV6-1 TRBD1 CASSETRGQGGEKLFF TGTGCCAGCAGTGAAACAAGAGGACAGGGGGGTGAAAAACTGTTTTTT
TRBJ1-3 - TRBV30 - CAWTQGTGNTIYF TGTGCCTGGACACAGGGAACTGGAAACACCATATATTTT
TRBJ2-3 - TRBV9 - CASSVAGTGYDTQYF TGTGCCAGCAGCGTAGCCGGGACTGGGTACGATACGCAGTATTTT
TRBJ1-1 - TRBV7-2 TRBD1 CASSWNRDSAKAFF TGTGCCAGCAGCTGGAACCGGGACAGTGCGAAAGCTTTCTTT
TRBJ2-2 - TRBV7-9 - CATWRVETGELFF TGTGCCACTTGGCGGGTCGAGACCGGGGAGCTGTTTTTT
TRBJ1-4 - TRBV6-1 - CASSEGGLGKLFF TGTGCCAGCAGCGAAGGGGGATTAGGAAAACTGTTTTTT
TRBJ2-7 - TRBV7-2 - CASSLDLAWLQTYEQYF TGTGCCAGCAGCTTAGACTTGGCGTGGCTCCAAACCTACGAGCAGTACTTC
TRBJ1-1 - TRBV11-1 - CASSRQENTEAFF TGTGCCAGCAGCCGACAGGAAAACACTGAAGCTTTCTTT
TRBJ1-2 - TRBV20-1 - CSARDMGGYTF TGCAGTGCTAGAGATATGGGCGGCTACACCTTC
TRBJ1-1 few TRBV30 TRBD1 CAWSGTGGGPEAFF TGTGCCTGGAGTGGCACAGGGGGGGGACCTGAAGCTTTCTTT
TRBJ1-1 - TRBV28 TRBD1 CASTAGQNEAFF TGTGCCAGCACCGCGGGACAGAATGAAGCTTTCTTT
TRBJ2-7 - TRBV10-3 TRBD1 CAISDPGQGTYEQYF TGTGCCATCAGTGACCCTGGACAGGGCACCTACGAGCAGTACTTC
TRBJ1-2 - TRBV9 - CASSVVSQAYGYTF TGTGCCAGCAGCGTAGTCTCCCAGGCATACGGCTACACCTTC
TRBJ2-5 once TRBV5-4 TRBD2 CASSRGGPAETQYF TGTGCCAGCAGCCGCGGGGGGCCGGCTGAGACCCAGTACTTC
TRBJ2-1 - TRBV30 - CGCNSYNEQFF TGTGGGTGCAACTCCTACAATGAGCAGTTCTTC
TRBJ2-1 many TRBV30 TRBD1 CAWSVPPTGSTYNEQFF TGTGCCTGGAGTGTACCGCCGACAGGGTCGACCTACAATGAGCAGTTCTTC
TRBJ1-4 few TRBV6-1 - CASSVSGGNEKLFF TGTGCCAGCAGTGTTTCTGGAGGTAATGAAAAACTGTTTTTT
TRBJ2-7 - TRBV5-5 TRBD1 CASSLRTGSGTYEQYF TGTGCCAGCAGCCTTCGGACAGGGTCGGGCACCTACGAGCAGTACTTC
TRBJ2-7 - TRBV28 - CASRPAGSSYEQYF TGTGCCAGCAGACCCGCAGGGTCCTCCTACGAGCAGTACTTC
TRBJ2-7 - TRBV19 TRBD1 CASSNPGGSTSYEQYF TGTGCCAGTAGTAACCCAGGGGGCTCGACGTCCTACGAGCAGTACTTC
TRBJ1-5 - TRBV6-1 - CASSEAPGGTVENSNQPQHF TGTGCCAGCAGTGAAGCGCCTGGGGGGACGGTTGAGAATAGCAATCAGCCCCAGCATTTT
TRBJ2-7 - TRBV4-2 - CASSREGAGTSYEQYF TGTGCCAGCAGCCGAGAGGGTGCAGGGACATCCTACGAGCAGTACTTC
TRBJ2-3 - TRBV7-2 - CASRLVADTQYF TGTGCCAGCAGATTAGTGGCAGATACGCAGTATTTT
TRBJ2-7 - TRBV5-6 TRBD1 CASSITGGGYEQYF TGTGCCAGCAGCATAACAGGGGGCGGCTACGAGCAGTACTTC
TRBJ2-1 - TRBV18 TRBD2 CASSQSSGGTYNEQFF TGTGCCAGCTCACAATCTAGCGGGGGGACTTACAATGAGCAGTTCTTC
TRBJ2-5 - TRBV18 TRBD2 CASSPQLAGGPSQETQYF TGTGCCAGCTCACCTCAACTAGCGGGGGGACCGTCGCAAGAGACCCAGTACTTC
TRBJ1-6 - TRBV6-5 - CASSDPDRHNSPLHF TGTGCCAGCAGCGACCCGGACAGACATAATTCACCCCTCCACTTT
TRBJ1-6 many TRBV19 - CASSIVTDNSPLHF TGTGCCAGTAGTATAGTGACAGATAATTCACCCCTCCACTTT
TRBJ2-7 - TRBV6-6 - CASSTLGEQYF TGTGCCAGCAGTACCCTTGGGGAGCAGTACTTC
TRBJ2-2 - TRBV5-1 - CASSWGTGELFF TGCGCCAGCAGCTGGGGGACAGGGGAGCTGTTTTTT
TRBJ2-7 - TRBV7-2 - CASKGSSYEQYF TGTGCCAGCAAAGGAAGCTCCTACGAGCAGTACTTC
TRBJ2-2 - TRBV9 TRBD2 CASSVDLAGANTGELFF TGTGCCAGCAGCGTAGATCTAGCGGGGGCGAACACCGGGGAGCTGTTTTTT
TRBJ1-2 - TRBV30 TRBD1 CAWNTPGTGGPGYTF TGTGCCTGGAACACCCCCGGGACAGGGGGACCTGGCTACACCTTC
TRBJ2-3 - TRBV18 - CASSPMGRTDTQYF TGTGCCAGCTCACCAATGGGACGCACAGATACGCAGTATTTT
TRBJ2-5 - TRBV9 TRBD2 CASSTGLAGALETQYF TGTGCCAGCAGCACCGGACTAGCGGGGGCCCTAGAGACCCAGTACTTC
TRBJ1-2 - TRBV2 - CASSERTENYGYTF TGTGCCAGCAGTGAAAGGACGGAGAACTATGGCTACACCTTC